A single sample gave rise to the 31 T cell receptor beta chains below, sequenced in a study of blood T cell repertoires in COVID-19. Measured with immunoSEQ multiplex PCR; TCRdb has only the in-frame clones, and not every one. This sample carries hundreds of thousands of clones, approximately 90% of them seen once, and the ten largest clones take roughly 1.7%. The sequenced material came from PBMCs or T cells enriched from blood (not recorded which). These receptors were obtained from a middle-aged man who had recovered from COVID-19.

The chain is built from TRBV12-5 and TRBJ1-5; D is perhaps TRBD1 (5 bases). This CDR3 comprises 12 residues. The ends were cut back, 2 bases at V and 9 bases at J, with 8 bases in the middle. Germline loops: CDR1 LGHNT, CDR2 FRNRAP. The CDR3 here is CASGLNRTPQHF. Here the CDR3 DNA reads TGTGCTAGTGGTTTGAACAGGACGCCCCAGCATTTT.

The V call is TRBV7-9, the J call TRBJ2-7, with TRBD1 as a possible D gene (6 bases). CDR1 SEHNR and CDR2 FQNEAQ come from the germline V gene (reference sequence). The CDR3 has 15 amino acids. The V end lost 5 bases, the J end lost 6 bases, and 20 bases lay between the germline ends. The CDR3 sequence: CASSPRAGAGAEQYF. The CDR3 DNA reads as TGTGCCAGCAGCCCCAGAGCAGGGGCCGGGGCCGAGCAGTACTTC.

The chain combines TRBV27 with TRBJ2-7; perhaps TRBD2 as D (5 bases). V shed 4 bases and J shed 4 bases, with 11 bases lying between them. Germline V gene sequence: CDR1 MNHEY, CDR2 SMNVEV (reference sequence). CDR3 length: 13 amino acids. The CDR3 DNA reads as TGTGCCAGCAGTTACACGGGGAGATACGAGCAGTACTTC. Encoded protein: CASSYTGRYEQYF.

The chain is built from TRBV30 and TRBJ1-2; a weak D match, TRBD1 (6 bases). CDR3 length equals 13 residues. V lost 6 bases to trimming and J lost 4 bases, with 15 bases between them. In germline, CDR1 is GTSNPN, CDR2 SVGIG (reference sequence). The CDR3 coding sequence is TGTGCCTGTGCCCCCGGGACACTCTATGGCTACACCTTC. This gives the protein CACAPGTLYGYTF.

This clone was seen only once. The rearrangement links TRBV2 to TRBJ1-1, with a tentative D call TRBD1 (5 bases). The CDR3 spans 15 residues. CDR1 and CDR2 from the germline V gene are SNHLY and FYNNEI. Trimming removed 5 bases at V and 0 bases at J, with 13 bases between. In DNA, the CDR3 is TGTGCCAGCAGTCCCAGACAGCCCATGAACACTGAAGCTTTCTTT. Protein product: CASSPRQPMNTEAFF.

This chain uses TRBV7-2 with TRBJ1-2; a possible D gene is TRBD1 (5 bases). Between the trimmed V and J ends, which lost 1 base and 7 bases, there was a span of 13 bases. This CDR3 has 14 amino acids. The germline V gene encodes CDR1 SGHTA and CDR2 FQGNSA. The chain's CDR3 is CASSLVWAGGGYTF. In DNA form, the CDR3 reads TGTGCCAGCAGCTTAGTCTGGGCCGGGGGTGGCTACACCTTC.

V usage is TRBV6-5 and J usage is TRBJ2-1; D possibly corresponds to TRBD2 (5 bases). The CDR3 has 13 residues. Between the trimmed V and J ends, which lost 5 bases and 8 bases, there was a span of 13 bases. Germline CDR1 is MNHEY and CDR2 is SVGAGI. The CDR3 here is CASSTPGKYEQFF. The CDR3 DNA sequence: TGTGCCAGCAGTACCCCGGGGAAATATGAGCAGTTCTTC.

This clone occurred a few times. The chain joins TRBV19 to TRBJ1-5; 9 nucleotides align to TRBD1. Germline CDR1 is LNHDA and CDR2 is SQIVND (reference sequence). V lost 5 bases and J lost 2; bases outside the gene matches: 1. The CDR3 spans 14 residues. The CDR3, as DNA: TGTGCCAGTAGTCGGGACAGGGGCAATCAGCCCCAGCATTTT. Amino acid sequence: CASSRDRGNQPQHF.

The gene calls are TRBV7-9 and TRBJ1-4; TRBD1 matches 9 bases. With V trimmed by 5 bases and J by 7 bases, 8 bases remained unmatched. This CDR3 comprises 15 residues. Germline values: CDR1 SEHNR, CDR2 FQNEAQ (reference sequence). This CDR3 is CASSNMGQGSEKLFF. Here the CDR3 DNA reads TGTGCCAGCAGCAACATGGGACAGGGAAGTGAAAAACTGTTTTTT.

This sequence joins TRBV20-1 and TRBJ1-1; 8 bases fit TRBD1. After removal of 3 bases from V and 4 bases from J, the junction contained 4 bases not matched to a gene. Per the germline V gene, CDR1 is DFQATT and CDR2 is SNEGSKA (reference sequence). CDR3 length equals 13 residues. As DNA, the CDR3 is TGCAGTGCTAGTGCAGGGGGCGTCACTGAAGCTTTCTTT. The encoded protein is CSASAGGVTEAFF.

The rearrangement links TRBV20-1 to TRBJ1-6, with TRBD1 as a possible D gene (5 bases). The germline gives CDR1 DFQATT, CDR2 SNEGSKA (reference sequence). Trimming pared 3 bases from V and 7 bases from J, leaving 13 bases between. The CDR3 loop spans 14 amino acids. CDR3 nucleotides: TGCAGTGCTAGTTCTGGACACGGAAATTCACCCCTCCACTTT. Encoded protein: CSASSGHGNSPLHF.

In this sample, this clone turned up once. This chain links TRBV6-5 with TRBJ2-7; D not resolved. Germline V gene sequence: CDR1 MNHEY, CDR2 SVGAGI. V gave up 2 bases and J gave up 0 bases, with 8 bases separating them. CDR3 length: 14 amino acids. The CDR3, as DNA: TGTGCCAGCAGTTACCTGCCTAGCTCCTACGAGCAGTACTTC. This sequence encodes CASSYLPSSYEQYF.

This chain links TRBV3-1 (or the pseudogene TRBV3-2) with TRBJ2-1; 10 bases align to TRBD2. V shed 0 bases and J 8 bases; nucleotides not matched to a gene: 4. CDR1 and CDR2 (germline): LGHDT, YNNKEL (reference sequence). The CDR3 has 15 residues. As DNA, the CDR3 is TGTGCCAGCAGCCAAGAACCTAGCGGGAGATATGAGCAGTTCTTC. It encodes CASSQEPSGRYEQFF.

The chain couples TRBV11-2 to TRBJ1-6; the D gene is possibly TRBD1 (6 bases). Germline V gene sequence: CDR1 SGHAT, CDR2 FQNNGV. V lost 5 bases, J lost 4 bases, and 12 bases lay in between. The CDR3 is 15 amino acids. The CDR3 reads CASSTNREYNSPLHF. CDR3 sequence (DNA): TGTGCCAGCAGCACGAACAGGGAGTATAATTCACCCCTCCACTTT.

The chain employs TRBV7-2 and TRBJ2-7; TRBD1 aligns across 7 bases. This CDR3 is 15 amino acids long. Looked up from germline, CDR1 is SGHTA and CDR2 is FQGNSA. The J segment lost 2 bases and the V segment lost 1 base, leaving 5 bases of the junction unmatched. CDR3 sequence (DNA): TGTGCCAGCAGCTTAGTAAGACAGGGTACCTACGAGCAGTACTTC. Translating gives CASSLVRQGTYEQYF. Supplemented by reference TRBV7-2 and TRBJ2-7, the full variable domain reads GAGVSQSPSNKVTEKGKDVELRCDPISGHTALYWYRQSLGQGLEFLIYFQGNSAPDKSGLPSDRFSAERTGGSVSTLTIQRTQQEDSAVYLCASSLVRQGTYEQYFGPGTRLTVT.

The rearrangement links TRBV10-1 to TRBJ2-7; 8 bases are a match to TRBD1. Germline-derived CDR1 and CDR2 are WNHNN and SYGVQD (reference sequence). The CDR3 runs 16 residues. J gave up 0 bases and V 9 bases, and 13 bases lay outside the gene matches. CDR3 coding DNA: TGCGCCAGGCCCCTCCCGGTGGGACAGGACTCCTACGAGCAGTACTTC. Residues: CARPLPVGQDSYEQYF.

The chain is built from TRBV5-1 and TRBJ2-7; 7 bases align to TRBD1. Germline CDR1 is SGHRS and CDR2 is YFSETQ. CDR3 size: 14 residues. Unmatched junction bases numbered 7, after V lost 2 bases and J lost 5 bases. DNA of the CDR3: TGCGCCAGCAGCTTCGACAGGGCTCTGGACGAGCAGTACTTC. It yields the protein CASSFDRALDEQYF.

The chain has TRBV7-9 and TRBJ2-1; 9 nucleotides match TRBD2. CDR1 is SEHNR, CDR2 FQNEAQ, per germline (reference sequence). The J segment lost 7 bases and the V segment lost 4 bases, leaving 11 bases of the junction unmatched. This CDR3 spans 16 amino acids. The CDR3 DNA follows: TGTGCCAGCAGCTCCGCGCCGGGACTAGCCTCTAATGAGCAGTTCTTC. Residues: CASSSAPGLASNEQFF.

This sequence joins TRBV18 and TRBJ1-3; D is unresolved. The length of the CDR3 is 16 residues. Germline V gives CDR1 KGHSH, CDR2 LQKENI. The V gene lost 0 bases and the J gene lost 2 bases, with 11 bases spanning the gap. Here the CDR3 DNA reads TGTGCCAGCTCACCACCGTCAGTTTCAGCTGGAAACACCATATATTTT. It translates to CASSPPSVSAGNTIYF.

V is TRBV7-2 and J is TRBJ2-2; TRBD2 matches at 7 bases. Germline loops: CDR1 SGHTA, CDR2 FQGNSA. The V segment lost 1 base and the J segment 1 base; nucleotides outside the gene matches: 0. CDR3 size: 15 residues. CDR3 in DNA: TGTGCCAGCAGCTTAGAGCGGGGGAACACCGGGGAGCTGTTTTTT. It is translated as CASSLERGNTGELFF.

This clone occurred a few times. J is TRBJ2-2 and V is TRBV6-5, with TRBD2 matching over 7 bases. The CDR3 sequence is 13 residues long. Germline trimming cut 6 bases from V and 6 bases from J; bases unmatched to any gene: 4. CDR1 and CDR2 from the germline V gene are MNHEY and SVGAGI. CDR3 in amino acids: CASSVTSAGELFF. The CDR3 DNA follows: TGTGCCAGCAGCGTTACTAGCGCCGGGGAGCTGTTTTTT.

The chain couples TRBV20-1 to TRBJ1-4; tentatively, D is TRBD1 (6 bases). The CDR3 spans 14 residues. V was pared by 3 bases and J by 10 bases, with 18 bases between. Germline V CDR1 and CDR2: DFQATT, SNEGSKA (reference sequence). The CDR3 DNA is TGCAGTGCTAGTGAGGGACCCCTCAGGGGAAAACTGTTTTTT. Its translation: CSASEGPLRGKLFF.

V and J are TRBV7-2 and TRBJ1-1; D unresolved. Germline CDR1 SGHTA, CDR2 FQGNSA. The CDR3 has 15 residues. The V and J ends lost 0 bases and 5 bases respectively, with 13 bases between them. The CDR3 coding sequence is TGTGCCAGCAGCTTAGCCCTAGGACGGGAGACTGAAGCTTTCTTT. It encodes CASSLALGRETEAFF.

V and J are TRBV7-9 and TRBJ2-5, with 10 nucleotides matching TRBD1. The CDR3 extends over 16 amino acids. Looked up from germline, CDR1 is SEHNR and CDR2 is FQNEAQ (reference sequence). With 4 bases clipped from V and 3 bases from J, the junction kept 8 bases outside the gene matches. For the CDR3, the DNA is TGTGCCAGCAGCTACCCTAGGACAGGGGGAGAAGAGACCCAGTACTTC. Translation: CASSYPRTGGEETQYF.

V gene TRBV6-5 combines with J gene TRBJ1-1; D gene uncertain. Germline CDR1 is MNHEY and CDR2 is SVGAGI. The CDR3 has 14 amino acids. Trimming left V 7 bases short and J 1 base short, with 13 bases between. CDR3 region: CASTLGTGNTEAFF. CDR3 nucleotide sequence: TGTGCCAGCACCCTAGGAACGGGGAACACTGAAGCTTTCTTT.

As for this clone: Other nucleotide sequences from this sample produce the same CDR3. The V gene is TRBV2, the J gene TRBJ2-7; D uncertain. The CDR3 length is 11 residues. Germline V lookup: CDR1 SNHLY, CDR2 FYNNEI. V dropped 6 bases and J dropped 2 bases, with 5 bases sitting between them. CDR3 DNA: TGTGCCAGCAGCCCCGCCTACGAGCAGTACTTC. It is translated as CASSPAYEQYF. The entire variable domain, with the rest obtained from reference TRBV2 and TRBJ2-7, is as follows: EPEVTQTPSHQVTQMGQEVILRCVPISNHLYFYWYRQILGQKVEFLVSFYNNEISEKSEIFDDQFSVERPDGSNFTLKIRSTKLEDSAMYFCASSPAYEQYFGPGTRLTVT.

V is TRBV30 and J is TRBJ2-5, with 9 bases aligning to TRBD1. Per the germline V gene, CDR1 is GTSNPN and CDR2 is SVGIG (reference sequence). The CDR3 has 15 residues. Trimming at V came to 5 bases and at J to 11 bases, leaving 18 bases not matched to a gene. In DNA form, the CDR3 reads TGTGCCTGGGCGAGTCCGGGACAGGGAAGGTTGTCTCAGTACTTC. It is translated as CAWASPGQGRLSQYF. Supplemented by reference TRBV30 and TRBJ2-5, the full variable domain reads SQTIHQWPATLVQPVGSPLSLECTVEGTSNPNLYWYRQAAGRGLQLLFYSVGIGQISSEVPQNLSASRPQDRQFILSSKKLLLSDSGFYLCAWASPGQGRLSQYFGPGTRLLVL.

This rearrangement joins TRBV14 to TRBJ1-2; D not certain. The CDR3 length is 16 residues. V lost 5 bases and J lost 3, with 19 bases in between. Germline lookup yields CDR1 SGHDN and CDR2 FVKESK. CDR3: CASSDISWQSDYGYTF. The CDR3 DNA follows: TGTGCCAGCAGCGATATTAGTTGGCAAAGCGACTATGGCTACACCTTC. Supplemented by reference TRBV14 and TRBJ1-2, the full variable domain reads EAGVTQFPSHSVIEKGQTVTLRCDPISGHDNLYWYRRVMGKEIKFLLHFVKESKQDESGMPNNRFLAERTGGTYSTLKVQPAELEDSGVYFCASSDISWQSDYGYTFGSGTRLTVV.

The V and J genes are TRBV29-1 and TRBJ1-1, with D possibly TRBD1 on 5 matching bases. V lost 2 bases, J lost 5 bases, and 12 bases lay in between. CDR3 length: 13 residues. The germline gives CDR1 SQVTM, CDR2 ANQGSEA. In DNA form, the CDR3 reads TGCAGCGTTGAAACGTCAGGGTGGACTGAAGCTTTCTTT. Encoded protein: CSVETSGWTEAFF.

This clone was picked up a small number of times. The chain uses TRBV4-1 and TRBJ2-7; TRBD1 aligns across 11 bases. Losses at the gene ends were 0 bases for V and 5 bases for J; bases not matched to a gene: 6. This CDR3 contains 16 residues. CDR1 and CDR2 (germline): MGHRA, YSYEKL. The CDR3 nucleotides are TGCGCCAGCAGCCAAGATGAAGGACAGGGGGCCCACGAGCAGTACTTC. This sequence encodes CASSQDEGQGAHEQYF.

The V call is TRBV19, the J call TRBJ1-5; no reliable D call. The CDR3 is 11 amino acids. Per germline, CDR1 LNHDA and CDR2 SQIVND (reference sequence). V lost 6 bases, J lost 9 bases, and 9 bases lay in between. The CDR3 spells CASSTTGPQHF. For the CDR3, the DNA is TGTGCCAGTAGCACTACGGGGCCCCAGCATTTT.